The 17 T cell receptor beta chains given below trace back to one sample, sequenced in a study of cytomegalovirus exposure and HLA in healthy donors. The repertoire was sequenced with immunoSEQ multiplex PCR; TCRdb's copy has only in-frame clones and lacks some. The sample gives around 300,000 clones, about nine tenths of which show up once; 1% to 1.5% is in the top ten. The sequencing input was PBMCs. Source of these receptors: a woman aged 25-40 years in good health and CMV-seropositive.

V is TRBV15 and J is TRBJ2-5; TRBD2 is a possible D gene (5 bases). This CDR3 comprises 14 residues. CDR1 LNHNV and CDR2 YYDKDF come from the germline V gene (reference sequence). Deletions cut 0 bases from V and 5 bases from J, with 10 bases between. CDR3 nucleotides: TGTGCCACCAGCAGAGATGAGGGCAGTGAGACCCAGTACTTC. The encoded protein is CATSRDEGSETQYF.

The J gene is TRBJ1-2, the V gene TRBV7-9; possibly TRBD1 for D (5 bases). With 6 bases removed from V and 4 bases from J, the gap between germline ends came to 15 bases. The CDR3 covers 14 residues. Germline CDR1 and CDR2: SEHNR and FQNEAQ (reference sequence). This CDR3 reads CASSSSREAYGYTF. The CDR3 coding sequence is TGTGCCAGCAGTTCGAGCAGGGAGGCCTATGGCTACACCTTC.

J is TRBJ2-3 and V is TRBV15, with 8 nucleotides matching TRBD2. The CDR3 has 14 residues. Trimming at V came to 8 bases and at J to 6 bases, leaving 10 bases not matched to a gene. The germline CDR1 and CDR2 sequences are LNHNV and YYDKDF (reference sequence). This CDR3 reads CATSTWTSNDTQYF. DNA for the CDR3: TGTGCCACCTCTACTTGGACTAGCAACGATACGCAGTATTTT.

V gene TRBV5-5 combines with J gene TRBJ2-5, with D possibly being TRBD2 (6 bases). In germline, CDR1 is SGHKS, CDR2 YYEKEE (reference sequence). This CDR3 is built from 16 residues. With 4 bases removed from V and 9 bases from J, the gap between germline ends came to 25 bases. The CDR3 bases are TGTGCCAGCAGCCCCGGGGGTCTCCCCGCGGGGTTGCCCCAGTACTTC. Protein: CASSPGGLPAGLPQYF.

The J gene is TRBJ2-2, the V gene TRBV5-6; perhaps TRBD1 as D (6 bases). V lost 0 bases and J lost 5, with 8 bases in between. The germline gives CDR1 SGHDT, CDR2 YYEEEE. This CDR3 has 14 residues. CDR3 in DNA: TGTGCCAGCAGCTTGGGGCAGGGGACCGGGGAGCTGTTTTTT. This encodes CASSLGQGTGELFF.

The gene calls are TRBV27 and TRBJ1-5, with D perhaps TRBD1 (5 bases). The CDR3 has 18 amino acids. V shed 5 bases and J shed 4 bases, with 24 bases lying between them. Per the germline V gene, CDR1 is MNHEY and CDR2 is SMNVEV (reference sequence). The CDR3 protein is CASSGGPARLLKNQPQHF. The CDR3 coding sequence is TGTGCCAGCAGTGGGGGTCCTGCGAGGCTTTTAAAAAATCAGCCCCAGCATTTT.

The chain couples TRBV4-3 to TRBJ2-7, with D maybe TRBD1 (6 bases). The CDR3 is 16 amino acids. Germline V lookup: CDR1 LGHNA, CDR2 YSLEER. V lost 2 bases, J lost 6 bases, and 20 bases lay in between. The CDR3 nucleotides are TGCGCCAGCAGCCAATTTACCCCAGGGGATCTGAGCGAGCAGTACTTC. Translated, it gives CASSQFTPGDLSEQYF.

V is TRBV5-6 and J is TRBJ2-1; 8 nucleotides line up with TRBD2. The trim removed 0 bases at V and 5 bases at J, leaving 7 bases unmatched. Germline CDR1 and CDR2: SGHDT and YYEEEE. The CDR3 is made up of 16 amino acids. The CDR3 DNA reads TGTGCCAGCAGCTTGGGACGGGAGGGAGGCGACAATGAGCAGTTCTTC. This translates into CASSLGREGGDNEQFF.

The V gene is TRBV19, the J gene TRBJ2-1, with D perhaps given as TRBD1 or TRBD2 (5 bases each). Germline values: CDR1 LNHDA, CDR2 SQIVND (reference sequence). With 7 bases removed from V and 2 bases from J, the gap between germline ends came to 15 bases. The CDR3 totals 15 residues. The CDR3 here is CASTIFQGAYNEQFF. In DNA form, the CDR3 reads TGTGCCAGTACCATATTTCAGGGAGCCTACAATGAGCAGTTCTTC.

This sequence joins TRBV6-5 and TRBJ1-2; TRBD1 might be the D (6 bases). Germline V gene lookup returns CDR1 MNHEY and CDR2 SVGAGI. The CDR3 contains 16 residues. V shed 4 bases and J shed 2 bases, with 17 bases lying between them. The CDR3 nucleotides are TGTGCCAGCAGTTCCAGGGCCAGACAGGAAAACTATGGCTACACCTTC. It encodes CASSSRARQENYGYTF.

CDR3 sequence reads: CSVVSGANVLTF. The CDR3 DNA is TGCAGCGTTGTGTCTGGGGCCAACGTCCTGACTTTC. This chain joins TRBV29-1 and TRBJ2-6; D uncertain. The CDR3 is made up of 12 amino acids. V was shortened by 4 bases and J by 1 base, with 2 bases between the two germline ends. Germline CDR1 reads SQVTM; CDR2 reads ANQGSEA.

The chain has TRBV7-7 and TRBJ2-5, with 11 bases aligning to TRBD2. This CDR3 is 17 amino acids long. After removal of 2 bases from V and 4 bases from J, the junction contained 9 bases not matched to a gene. CDR1 is SSHAT, CDR2 FNYEAQ, per germline (reference sequence). The CDR3 spells CASSLRPSGGRGETQYF. The CDR3 DNA is TGTGCCAGCAGCTTAAGGCCTAGCGGGGGGAGGGGAGAGACCCAGTACTTC.

The rearrangement joins TRBV7-2 to TRBJ2-7, with 12 positions matching TRBD2. V lost 5 bases to trimming and J lost 5 bases; unmatched junction nucleotides: 13. The CDR3 is made up of 17 amino acids. The germline CDR1 and CDR2 sequences are SGHTA and FQGNSA. CDR3 protein: CASSPQGLAGGLDEQYF. CDR3 nucleotides: TGTGCCAGCAGCCCTCAGGGGCTAGCGGGGGGGCTCGACGAGCAGTACTTC.

In DNA form, the CDR3 reads TGTGCCAGCAGTTATAGGGTTGGGGAGAACACTGAAGCTTTCTTT. This translates into CASSYRVGENTEAFF. This chain links TRBV27 with TRBJ1-1; D is uncertain. The germline V gene has CDR1 MNHEY and CDR2 SMNVEV (reference sequence). CDR3 length: 15 residues. The V gene lost 4 bases and the J gene lost 1 base, with 13 bases spanning the gap.

The V gene is TRBV7-3, the J gene TRBJ2-3, with D perhaps matching TRBD2 (6 bases). Per the germline V gene, CDR1 is SGHTA and CDR2 is FQGTGA. V lost 2 bases and J lost 0, with 12 bases in between. The CDR3 covers 16 residues. DNA of the CDR3: TGTGCCAGCAGCTTAGTCGGCGGGGAAAGCACAGATACGCAGTATTTT. It encodes CASSLVGGESTDTQYF.

The genes are TRBV19 and TRBJ2-2; TRBD2 is a possible D gene (6 bases). V was shortened by 3 bases and J by 0 bases, with 8 bases between the two germline ends. Germline V lookup: CDR1 LNHDA, CDR2 SQIVND (reference sequence). The CDR3 covers 15 residues. The CDR3 here is CASSIGLSNTGELFF. As DNA, the CDR3 is TGTGCCAGTAGTATCGGACTATCGAACACCGGGGAGCTGTTTTTT.

The CDR3 DNA reads TGTGCCTGGAGTAAATGGGATCCCTTACAGGGCCCGAACACTGAAGCTTTCTTT. It yields the protein CAWSKWDPLQGPNTEAFF. The rearrangement joins TRBV30 to TRBJ1-1, with D possibly TRBD1 on 6 matching bases. Trimming left V 2 bases short and J 1 base short, with 23 bases between. The CDR3 extends over 18 amino acids. Germline CDR1 and CDR2: GTSNPN and SVGIG (reference sequence).